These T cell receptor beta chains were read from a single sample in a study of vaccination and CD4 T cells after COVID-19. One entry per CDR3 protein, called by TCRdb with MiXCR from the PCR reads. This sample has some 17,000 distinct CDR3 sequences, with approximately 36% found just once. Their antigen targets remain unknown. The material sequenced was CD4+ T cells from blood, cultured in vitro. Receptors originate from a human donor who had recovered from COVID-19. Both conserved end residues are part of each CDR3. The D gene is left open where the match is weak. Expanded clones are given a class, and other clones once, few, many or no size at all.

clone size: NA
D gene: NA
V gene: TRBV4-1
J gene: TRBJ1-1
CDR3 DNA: TGCGCCAGCAGCAGGGACACTGAAGCTTTCTTT
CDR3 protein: CASSRDTEAFF

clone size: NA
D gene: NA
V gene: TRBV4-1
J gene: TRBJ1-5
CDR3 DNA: TGCGCCAGCAGCCAAGAAGGGCATAGCAATCAGCCCCAGCATTTT
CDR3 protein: CASSQEGHSNQPQHF

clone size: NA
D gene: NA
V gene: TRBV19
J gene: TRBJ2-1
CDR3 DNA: TGTGCCAGTAGTCTCGCGGGAAGCTCCTACAATGAGCAGTTCTTC
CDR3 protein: CASSLAGSSYNEQFF

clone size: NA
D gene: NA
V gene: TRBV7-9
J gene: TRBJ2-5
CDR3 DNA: TGTGCCAGCAGCTTAGCCATCGGGTTGGGAGAGACCCAGTACTTC
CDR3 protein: CASSLAIGLGETQYF

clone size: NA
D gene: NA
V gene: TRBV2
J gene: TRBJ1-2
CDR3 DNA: TGTGCCAGCAGGGGGGGGGGAGTCTATGGCTACACCTTC
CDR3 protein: CASRGGGVYGYTF

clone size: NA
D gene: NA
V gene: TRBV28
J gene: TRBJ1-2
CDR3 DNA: TGTGCCAGCAGTTTTCGGGCAGGGAGTGGCTACACCTTC
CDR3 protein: CASSFRAGSGYTF

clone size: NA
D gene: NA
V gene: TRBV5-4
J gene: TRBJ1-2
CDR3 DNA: TGTGCCAGCTCCACTAGGCAGGAGGGGGACTATGGCTACACCTTC
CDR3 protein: CASSTRQEGDYGYTF

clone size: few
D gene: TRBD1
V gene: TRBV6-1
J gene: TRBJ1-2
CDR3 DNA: TGTGCCAGCAGGGGACAGGGGATGGCCTATGGCTACACCTTC
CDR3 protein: CASRGQGMAYGYTF

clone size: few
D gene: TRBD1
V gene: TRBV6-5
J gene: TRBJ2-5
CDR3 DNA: TGTGCCAGCAGTTACCGGGACAGGGGGCGGGAGACCCAGTACTTC
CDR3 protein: CASSYRDRGRETQYF

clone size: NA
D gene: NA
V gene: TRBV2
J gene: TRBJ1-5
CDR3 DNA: TGTGCCAGCAGGGAAGAGAGGGATGGCAATCAGCCCCAGCATTTT
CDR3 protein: CASREERDGNQPQHF

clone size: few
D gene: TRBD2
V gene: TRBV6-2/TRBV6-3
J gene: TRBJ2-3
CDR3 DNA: TGTGCCAGCAGTACTAGCGGGGACACAGATACGCAGTATTTT
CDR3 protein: CASSTSGDTDTQYF

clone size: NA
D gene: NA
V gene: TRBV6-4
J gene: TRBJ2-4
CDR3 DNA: TGTGCCAGCAGTGACTCGAGGGCTTCGGACATTCAGTACTTC
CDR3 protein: CASSDSRASDIQYF

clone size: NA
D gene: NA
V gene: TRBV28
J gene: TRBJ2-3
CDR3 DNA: TGTGCCAGCAGTTCCCCGGGAACAGATACGCAGTATTTT
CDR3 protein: CASSSPGTDTQYF

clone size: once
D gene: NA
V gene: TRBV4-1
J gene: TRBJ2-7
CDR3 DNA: TGCGCCAGCGGGCAGACTCCTAACTACGAGCAGTACTTC
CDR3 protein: CASGQTPNYEQYF

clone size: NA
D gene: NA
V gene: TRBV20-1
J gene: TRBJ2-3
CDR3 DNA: TGCAGTGCTAGGAAAGATACAGATACGCAGTATTTT
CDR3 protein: CSARKDTDTQYF

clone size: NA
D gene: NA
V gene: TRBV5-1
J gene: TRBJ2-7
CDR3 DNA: TGCGCCAGCAGCCTTGACTACTCCTACGAGCAGTACTTC
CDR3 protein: CASSLDYSYEQYF

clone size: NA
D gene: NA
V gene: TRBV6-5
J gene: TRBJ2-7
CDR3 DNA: TGTGCCAGCAGTTACGGGGGCCTCTCGGGCGAGCAGTACTTC
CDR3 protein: CASSYGGLSGEQYF